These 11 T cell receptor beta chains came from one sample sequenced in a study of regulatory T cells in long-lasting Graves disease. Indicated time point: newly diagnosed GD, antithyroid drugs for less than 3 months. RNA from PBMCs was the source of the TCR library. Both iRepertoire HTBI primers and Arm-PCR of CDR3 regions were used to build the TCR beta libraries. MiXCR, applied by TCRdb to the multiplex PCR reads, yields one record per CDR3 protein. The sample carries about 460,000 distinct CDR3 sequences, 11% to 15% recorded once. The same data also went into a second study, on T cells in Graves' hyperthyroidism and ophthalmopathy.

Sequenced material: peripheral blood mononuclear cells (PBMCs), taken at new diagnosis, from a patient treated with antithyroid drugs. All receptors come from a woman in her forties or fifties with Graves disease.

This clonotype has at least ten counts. The CDR3 region has the DNA TGTGCCAGCAGTCGCGGACAGGGGTACAATCAGCCCCAGCATTTT. Translated, it gives CASSRGQGYNQPQHF. The rearrangement joins TRBV6-2 or TRBV6-3 to TRBJ1-5; the match to TRBD1 covers 9 bases. Germline V lookup: CDR1 MNHEY, CDR2 SVGEGT. Trimming at V came to 5 bases and at J to 3 bases, leaving 5 bases not matched to a gene. The CDR3 is made up of 15 amino acids.

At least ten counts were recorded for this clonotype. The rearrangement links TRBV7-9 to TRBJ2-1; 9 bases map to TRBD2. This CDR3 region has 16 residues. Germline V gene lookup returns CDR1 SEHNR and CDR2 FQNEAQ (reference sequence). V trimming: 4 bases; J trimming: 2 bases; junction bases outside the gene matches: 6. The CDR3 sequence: CASSSRLAVTYNEQFF. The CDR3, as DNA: TGTGCCAGCAGCTCCCGACTAGCGGTAACCTACAATGAGCAGTTCTTC.

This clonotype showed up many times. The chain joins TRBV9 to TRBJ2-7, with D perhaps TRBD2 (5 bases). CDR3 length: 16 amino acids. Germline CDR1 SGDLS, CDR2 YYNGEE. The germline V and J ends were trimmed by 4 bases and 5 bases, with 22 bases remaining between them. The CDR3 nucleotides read TGTGCCAGCAGCACCCTCGGACTGAGTGGGAGTAACGAGCAGTACTTC. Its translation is CASSTLGLSGSNEQYF.

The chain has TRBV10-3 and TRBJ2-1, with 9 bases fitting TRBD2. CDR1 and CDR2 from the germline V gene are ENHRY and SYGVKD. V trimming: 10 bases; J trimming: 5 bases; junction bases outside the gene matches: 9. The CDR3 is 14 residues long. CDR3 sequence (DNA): TGTGCCAGCCGGGGGCGGGAGGGACACAATGAGCAGTTCTTC. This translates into CASRGREGHNEQFF.

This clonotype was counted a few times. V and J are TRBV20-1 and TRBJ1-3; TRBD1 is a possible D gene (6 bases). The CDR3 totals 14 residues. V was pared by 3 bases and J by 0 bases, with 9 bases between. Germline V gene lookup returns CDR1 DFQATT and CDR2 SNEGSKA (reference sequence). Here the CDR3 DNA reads TGCAGTGCTAGCCACAGGGACTCTGGAAACACCATATATTTT. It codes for CSASHRDSGNTIYF.

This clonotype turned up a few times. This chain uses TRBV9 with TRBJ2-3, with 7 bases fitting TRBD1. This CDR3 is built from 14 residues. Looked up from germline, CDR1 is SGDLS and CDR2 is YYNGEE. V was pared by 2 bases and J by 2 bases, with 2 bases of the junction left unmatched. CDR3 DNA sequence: TGTGCCAGCAGCGTGACAGGGATCACAGATACGCAGTATTTT. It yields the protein CASSVTGITDTQYF.

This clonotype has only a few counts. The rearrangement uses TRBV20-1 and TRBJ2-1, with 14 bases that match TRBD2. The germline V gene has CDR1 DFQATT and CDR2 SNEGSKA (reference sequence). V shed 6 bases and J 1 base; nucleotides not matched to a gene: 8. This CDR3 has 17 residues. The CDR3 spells CSAPGLAGAGSYNEQFF. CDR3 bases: TGCAGTGCCCCGGGACTAGCGGGAGCGGGATCCTACAATGAGCAGTTCTTC.

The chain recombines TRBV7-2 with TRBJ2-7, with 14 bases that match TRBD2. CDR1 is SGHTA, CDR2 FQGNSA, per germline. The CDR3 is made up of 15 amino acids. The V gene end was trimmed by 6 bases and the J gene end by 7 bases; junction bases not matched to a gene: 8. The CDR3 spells CASSTGTSGSWEQYF. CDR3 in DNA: TGTGCCAGCAGTACAGGGACTAGCGGGAGCTGGGAGCAGTACTTC.

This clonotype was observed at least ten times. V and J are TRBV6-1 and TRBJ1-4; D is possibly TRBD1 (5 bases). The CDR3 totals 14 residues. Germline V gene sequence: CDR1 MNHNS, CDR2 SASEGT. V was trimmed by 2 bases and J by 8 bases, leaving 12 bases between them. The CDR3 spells CASSESRRGEKLFF. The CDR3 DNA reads TGTGCCAGCAGTGAAAGTCGTCGGGGGGAAAAACTGTTTTTT.

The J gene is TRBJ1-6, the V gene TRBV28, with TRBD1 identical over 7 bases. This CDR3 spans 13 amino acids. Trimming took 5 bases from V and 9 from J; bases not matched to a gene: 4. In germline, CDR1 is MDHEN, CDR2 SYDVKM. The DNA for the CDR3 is TGTGCCAGCAGTCCCGACAGGGTTTCACCCCTCCACTTT. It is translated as CASSPDRVSPLHF.

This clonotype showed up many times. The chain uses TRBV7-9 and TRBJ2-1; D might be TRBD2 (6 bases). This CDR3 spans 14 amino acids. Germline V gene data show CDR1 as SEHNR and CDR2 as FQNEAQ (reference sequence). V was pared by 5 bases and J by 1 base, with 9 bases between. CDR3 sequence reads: CASSLGGSYNEQFF. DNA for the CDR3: TGTGCCAGCAGCCTCGGGGGTTCCTACAATGAGCAGTTCTTC.